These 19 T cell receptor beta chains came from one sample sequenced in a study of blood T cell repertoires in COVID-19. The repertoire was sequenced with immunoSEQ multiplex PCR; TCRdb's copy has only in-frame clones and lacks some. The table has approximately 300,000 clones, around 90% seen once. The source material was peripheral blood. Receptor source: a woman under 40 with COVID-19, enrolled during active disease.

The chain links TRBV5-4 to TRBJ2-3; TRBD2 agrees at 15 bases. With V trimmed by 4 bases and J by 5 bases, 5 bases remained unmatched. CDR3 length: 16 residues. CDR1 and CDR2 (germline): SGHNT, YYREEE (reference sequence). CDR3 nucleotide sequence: TGTGCCAGCAGCAGGACTAGCGGGAGGGCCGAAGATACGCAGTATTTT. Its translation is CASSRTSGRAEDTQYF.

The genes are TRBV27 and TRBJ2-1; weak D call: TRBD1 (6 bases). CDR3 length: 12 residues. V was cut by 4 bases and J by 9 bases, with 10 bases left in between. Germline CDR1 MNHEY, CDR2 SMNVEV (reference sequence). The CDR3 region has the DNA TGTGCCAGCAGTTCACAGGGCCGTGAGCAGTTCTTC. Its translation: CASSSQGREQFF.

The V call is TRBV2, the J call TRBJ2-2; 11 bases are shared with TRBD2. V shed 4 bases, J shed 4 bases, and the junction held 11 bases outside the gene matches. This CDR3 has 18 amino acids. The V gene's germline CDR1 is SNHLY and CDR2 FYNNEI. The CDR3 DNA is TGTGCCAGCAGTGGAGAACCACTAGCGGGAGCCGGCACCGGGGAGCTGTTTTTT. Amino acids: CASSGEPLAGAGTGELFF.

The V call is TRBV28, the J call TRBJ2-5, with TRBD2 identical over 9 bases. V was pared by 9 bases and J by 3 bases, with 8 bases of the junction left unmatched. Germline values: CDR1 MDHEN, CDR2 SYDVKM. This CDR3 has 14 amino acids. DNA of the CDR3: TGTGCCAGGGCGCCGGGACTAGCAGAAGAGACCCAGTACTTC. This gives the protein CARAPGLAEETQYF.

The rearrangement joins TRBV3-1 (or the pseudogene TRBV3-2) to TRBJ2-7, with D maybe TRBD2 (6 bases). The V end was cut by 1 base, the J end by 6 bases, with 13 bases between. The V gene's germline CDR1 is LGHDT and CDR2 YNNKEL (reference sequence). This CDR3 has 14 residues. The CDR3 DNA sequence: TGTGCCAGCAGCCAAGGGAGGGAAGCGAGCGAGCAGTACTTC. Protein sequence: CASSQGREASEQYF.

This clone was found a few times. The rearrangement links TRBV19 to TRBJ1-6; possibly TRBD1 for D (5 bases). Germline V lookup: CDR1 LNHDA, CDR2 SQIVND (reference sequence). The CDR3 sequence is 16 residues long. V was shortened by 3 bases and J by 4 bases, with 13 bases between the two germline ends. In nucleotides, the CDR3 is TGTGCCAGTAGTATCCGGCAGGGTCCGTATAATTCACCCCTCCACTTT. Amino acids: CASSIRQGPYNSPLHF.

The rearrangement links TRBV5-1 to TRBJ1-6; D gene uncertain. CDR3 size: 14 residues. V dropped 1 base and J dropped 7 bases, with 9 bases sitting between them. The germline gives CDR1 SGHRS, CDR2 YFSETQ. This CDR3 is CASSLLTGNSPLHF. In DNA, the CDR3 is TGCGCCAGCAGCTTGCTTACCGGGAATTCACCCCTCCACTTT.

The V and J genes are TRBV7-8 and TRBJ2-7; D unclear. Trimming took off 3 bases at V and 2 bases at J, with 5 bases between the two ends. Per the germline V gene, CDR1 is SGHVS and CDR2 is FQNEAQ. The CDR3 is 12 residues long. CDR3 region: CASSFEAYEQYF. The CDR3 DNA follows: TGTGCCAGCAGCTTTGAGGCCTACGAGCAGTACTTC.

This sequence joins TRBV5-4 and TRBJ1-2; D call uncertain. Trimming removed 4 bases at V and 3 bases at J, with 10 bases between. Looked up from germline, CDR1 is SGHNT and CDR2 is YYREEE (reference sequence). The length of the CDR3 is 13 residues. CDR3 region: CASSLLRDYGYTF. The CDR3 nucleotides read TGTGCCAGCAGCCTTCTCCGAGACTATGGCTACACCTTC.

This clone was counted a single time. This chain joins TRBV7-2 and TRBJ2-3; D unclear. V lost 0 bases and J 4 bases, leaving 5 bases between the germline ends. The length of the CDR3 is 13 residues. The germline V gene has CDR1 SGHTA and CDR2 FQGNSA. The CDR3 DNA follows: TGTGCCAGCAGCTTAGCCCTAGCAGATACGCAGTATTTT. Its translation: CASSLALADTQYF.

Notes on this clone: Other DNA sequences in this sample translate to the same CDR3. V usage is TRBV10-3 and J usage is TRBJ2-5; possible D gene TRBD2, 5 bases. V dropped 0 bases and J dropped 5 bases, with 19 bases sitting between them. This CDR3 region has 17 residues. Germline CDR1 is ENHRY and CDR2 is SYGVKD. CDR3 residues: CAISESMGREGFETQYF. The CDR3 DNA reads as TGTGCCATCAGTGAGTCGATGGGAAGAGAGGGCTTCGAGACCCAGTACTTC.

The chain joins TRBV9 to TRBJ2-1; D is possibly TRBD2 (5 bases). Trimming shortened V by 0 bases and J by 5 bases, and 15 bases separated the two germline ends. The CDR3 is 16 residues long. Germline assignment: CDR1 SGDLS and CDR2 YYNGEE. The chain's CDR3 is CASSVGWGAADNEQFF. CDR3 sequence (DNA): TGTGCCAGCAGCGTAGGGTGGGGAGCGGCCGACAATGAGCAGTTCTTC.

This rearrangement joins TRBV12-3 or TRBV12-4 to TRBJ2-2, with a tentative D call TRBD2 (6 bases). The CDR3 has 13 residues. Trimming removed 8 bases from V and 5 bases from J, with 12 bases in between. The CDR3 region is CASSRGSTGELFF. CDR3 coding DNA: TGTGCCAGCTCCCGGGGGTCAACCGGGGAGCTGTTTTTT.

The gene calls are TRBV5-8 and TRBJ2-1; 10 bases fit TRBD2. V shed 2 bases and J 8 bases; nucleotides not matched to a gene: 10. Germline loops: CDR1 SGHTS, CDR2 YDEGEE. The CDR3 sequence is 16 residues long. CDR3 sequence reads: CASSFVRLAGYDEQFF. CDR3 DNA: TGTGCCAGCAGCTTTGTACGACTAGCGGGTTACGATGAGCAGTTCTTC.

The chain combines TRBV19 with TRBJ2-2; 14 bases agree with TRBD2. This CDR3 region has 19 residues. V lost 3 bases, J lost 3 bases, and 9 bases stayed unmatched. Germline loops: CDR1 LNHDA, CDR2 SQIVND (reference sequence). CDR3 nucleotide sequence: TGTGCCAGTAGTATCCTACAAGGACTAGCGGGAGGCTACACCGGGGAGCTGTTTTTT. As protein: CASSILQGLAGGYTGELFF.

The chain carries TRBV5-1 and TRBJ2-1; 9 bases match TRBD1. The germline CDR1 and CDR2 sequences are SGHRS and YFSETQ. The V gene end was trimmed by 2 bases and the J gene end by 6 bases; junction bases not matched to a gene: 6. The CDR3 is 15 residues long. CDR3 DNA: TGCGCCAGCAGCTTACAGGGGGCGGTCTCCAATGAGCAGTTCTTC. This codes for CASSLQGAVSNEQFF. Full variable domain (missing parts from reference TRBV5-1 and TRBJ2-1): KAGVTQTPRYLIKTRGQQVTLSCSPISGHRSVSWYQQTPGQGLQFLFEYFSETQRNKGNFPGRFSGRQFSNSRSEMNVSTLELGDSALYLCASSLQGAVSNEQFFGPGTRLTVL.

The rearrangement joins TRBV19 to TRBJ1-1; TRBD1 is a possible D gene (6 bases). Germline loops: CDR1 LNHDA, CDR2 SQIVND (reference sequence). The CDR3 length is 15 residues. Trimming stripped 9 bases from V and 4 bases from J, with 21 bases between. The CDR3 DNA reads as TGTGCCAGCAGCCCAAACCCAGGGGTAGTCACTGAAGCTTTCTTT. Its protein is CASSPNPGVVTEAFF. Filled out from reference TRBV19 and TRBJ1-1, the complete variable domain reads DGGITQSPKYLFRKEGQNVTLSCEQNLNHDAMYWYRQDPGQGLRLIYYSQIVNDFQKGDIAEGYSVSREKKESFPLTVTSAQKNPTAFYLCASSPNPGVVTEAFFGQGTRLTVV.

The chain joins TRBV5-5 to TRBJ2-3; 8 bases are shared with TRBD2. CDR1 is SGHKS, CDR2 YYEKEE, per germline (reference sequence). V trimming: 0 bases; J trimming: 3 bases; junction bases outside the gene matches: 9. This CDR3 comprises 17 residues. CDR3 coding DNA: TGTGCCAGCAGCTTGGAGGGGTACGGGAGGGCGACAGATACGCAGTATTTT. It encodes CASSLEGYGRATDTQYF.

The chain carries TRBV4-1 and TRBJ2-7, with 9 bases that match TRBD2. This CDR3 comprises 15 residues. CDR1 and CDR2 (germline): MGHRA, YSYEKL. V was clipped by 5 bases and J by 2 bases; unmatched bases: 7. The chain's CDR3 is CASSVHSGGTYEQYF. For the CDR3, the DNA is TGCGCCAGCAGCGTCCATAGCGGGGGCACCTACGAGCAGTACTTC.